This entry lists 21 T cell receptor beta chains sequenced from one sample in a study of T cells after yellow fever vaccination. TCRdb reanalysed the 5' RACE reads using MiXCR and keeps one entry per CDR3 protein. The data show hundreds of thousands of distinct CDR3 sequences, around an eighth seen once. The sample consisted of PBMCs, taken on the day of the yellow fever booster vaccination. Every receptor here comes from a man younger than 45 who received the YFV17D yellow fever vaccine.

A few counts support this clonotype. The chain carries TRBV3-1 and TRBJ2-3, with 9 bases lining up with TRBD2. The CDR3 loop spans 16 amino acids. Germline V lookup: CDR1 LGHDT, CDR2 YNNKEL (reference sequence). J lost 3 bases, V lost 1 base, and 5 bases had no gene match. CDR3 residues: CASSQASLAGTDTQYF. The DNA for the CDR3 is TGTGCCAGCAGCCAAGCAAGCCTAGCGGGGACAGATACGCAGTATTTT.

The table lists this clonotype with a few counts. The gene calls are TRBV7-2 and TRBJ2-5; no reliable D call. V dropped 5 bases and J dropped 4 bases, with 17 bases sitting between them. The CDR3 consists of 15 residues. Per the germline V gene, CDR1 is SGHTA and CDR2 is FQGNSA. The CDR3 is CASSPQAWVAETQYF. The CDR3 DNA reads TGTGCCAGCAGCCCCCAAGCTTGGGTTGCAGAGACCCAGTACTTC.

The chain uses TRBV5-1 and TRBJ2-3, with 13 nucleotides matching TRBD2. The CDR3 has 16 residues. After removal of 4 bases from V and 4 bases from J, the junction contained 6 bases not matched to a gene. CDR1 and CDR2 (germline): SGHRS, YFSETQ. The CDR3 nucleotides read TGCGCCAGCAGCAGCGGACTAGCGGGAGAGTCAGATACGCAGTATTTT. Encoded protein: CASSSGLAGESDTQYF.

The rearrangement joins TRBV7-2 to TRBJ2-5, with TRBD2 matching over 10 bases. The CDR3 runs 16 residues. The V gene end was trimmed by 4 bases and the J gene end by 5 bases; junction bases not matched to a gene: 10. CDR1 SGHTA and CDR2 FQGNSA come from the germline V gene. CDR3 in amino acids: CASSSSSGRGGETQYF. As DNA, the CDR3 is TGTGCCAGCAGCTCTTCTAGCGGGAGAGGGGGGGAGACCCAGTACTTC.

The J gene is TRBJ2-1, the V gene TRBV20-1; the D is unclear. V was pared by 0 bases and J by 0 bases, with 9 bases between. CDR3 length: 15 residues. Germline CDR1 reads DFQATT; CDR2 reads SNEGSKA (reference sequence). The chain's CDR3 is CSARDGQHSYNEQFF. CDR3 coding DNA: TGCAGTGCTAGAGACGGTCAGCACTCCTACAATGAGCAGTTCTTC.

This clonotype was counted many times. The V gene is TRBV5-1, the J gene TRBJ2-1; the match to TRBD1 covers 10 bases. This CDR3 region has 16 residues. In germline, CDR1 is SGHRS, CDR2 YFSETQ. V trimming: 4 bases; J trimming: 6 bases; junction bases outside the gene matches: 10. The CDR3 region has the DNA TGCGCCAGCAGCGCCCAAGGGACAGGGGTCGGCAATGAGCAGTTCTTC. Translating it yields CASSAQGTGVGNEQFF.

This clonotype showed up just a few times. The V call is TRBV14, the J call TRBJ2-7, with D perhaps matching TRBD1 (6 bases). The CDR3 extends over 14 amino acids. Germline V gene lookup returns CDR1 SGHDN and CDR2 FVKESK. Trimming removed 4 bases at V and 6 bases at J, with 16 bases between. CDR3 region: CASSRQAWFGEQYF. The CDR3 DNA reads TGTGCCAGCAGCCGACAGGCCTGGTTTGGCGAGCAGTACTTC.

The V gene is TRBV29-1, the J gene TRBJ2-1, with 9 bases aligning to TRBD2. Germline V lookup: CDR1 SQVTM, CDR2 ANQGSEA. With V trimmed by 8 bases and J by 10 bases, 3 bases remained unmatched. The CDR3 extends over 10 amino acids. CDR3 sequence: CSSGLAEQFF. The CDR3 DNA reads TGCAGCTCCGGACTAGCGGAGCAGTTCTTC.

This clonotype turned up a few times. The chain links TRBV5-1 to TRBJ2-7, with 8 bases matching TRBD1. Trimming removed 5 bases from V and 5 bases from J; junction bases left unmatched: 6. Germline V gene sequence: CDR1 SGHRS, CDR2 YFSETQ. This CDR3 has 13 amino acids. CDR3 in amino acids: CASRPQGDHEQYF. The CDR3 DNA reads TGCGCCAGCAGGCCACAGGGGGATCACGAGCAGTACTTC.

Worth noting for this clonotype: Compared with germline, one end of the junction differs, possibly owing to a read error. The V call is TRBV12-3 or TRBV12-4, the J call TRBJ2-3, with 11 bases lining up with TRBD2. The CDR3 extends over 16 amino acids. This chain's CDR3 is CASSTVAGGSTGTQYF. The CDR3 nucleotides read TGTGCCAGCAGTACCGTAGCGGGAGGGAGCACAGGTACGCAGTATTTT.

This rearrangement joins TRBV20-1 to TRBJ2-1; D is perhaps TRBD1 (5 bases). CDR1 DFQATT and CDR2 SNEGSKA come from the germline V gene (reference sequence). The length of the CDR3 is 13 residues. The V gene lost 2 bases and the J gene lost 7 bases, with 12 bases spanning the gap. DNA for the CDR3: TGCAGTGCTAGACAGGGCAATTTGAATGAGCAGTTCTTC. This gives the protein CSARQGNLNEQFF.

This clonotype has just a few counts. This chain connects TRBV5-4 to TRBJ1-6; 7 nucleotides match TRBD1. This CDR3 comprises 14 residues. After removal of 0 bases from V and 6 bases from J, the junction contained 0 bases not matched to a gene. Germline lookup yields CDR1 SGHNT and CDR2 YYREEE (reference sequence). CDR3 in DNA: TGTGCCAGCAGCTTGGCAGGGGGTAATTCACCCCTCCACTTT. Residues: CASSLAGGNSPLHF.

This clonotype was seen a few times. The rearrangement links TRBV14 to TRBJ2-4, with D perhaps TRBD1 (6 bases). The CDR3 runs 14 residues. Germline V gene lookup returns CDR1 SGHDN and CDR2 FVKESK. The V gene lost 4 bases and the J gene lost 11 bases, with 18 bases spanning the gap. CDR3 sequence (DNA): TGTGCCAGCAGCCCGAGGACAGTCTCCTGGGTTCAGTACTTC. This encodes CASSPRTVSWVQYF.

The chain recombines TRBV12-3 or TRBV12-4 with TRBJ2-1; no firm D call. This CDR3 is 14 amino acids long. The V end was cut by 11 bases, the J end by 0 bases, with 14 bases between. The DNA for the CDR3 is TGTGCCTGCGGAACGGCGAACTCCTACAATGAGCAGTTCTTC. Residues: CACGTANSYNEQFF.

This clonotype appeared a few times. The chain joins TRBV20-1 to TRBJ1-3, with D possibly TRBD1 on 5 matching bases. The CDR3 runs 15 residues. Deletions cut 0 bases from V and 3 bases from J, with 12 bases between. CDR1 and CDR2 (germline): DFQATT, SNEGSKA (reference sequence). CDR3 DNA: TGCAGTGCTAGAGATGGGGGGGTTCTTGGAAACACCATATATTTT. It yields the protein CSARDGGVLGNTIYF.

This clonotype was observed a handful of times. This rearrangement joins TRBV28 to TRBJ2-7; D gene uncertain. The CDR3 covers 12 residues. The V gene lost 7 bases and the J gene lost 4 bases, with 11 bases spanning the gap. Germline V gene lookup returns CDR1 MDHEN and CDR2 SYDVKM. In nucleotides, the CDR3 is TGTGCCAGCACCTCGACGGCGTACGAGCAGTACTTC. Residues: CASTSTAYEQYF.

This clonotype was seen more than once but under ten times. This chain connects TRBV4-1 to TRBJ2-7, with D maybe TRBD2 (6 bases). The CDR3 covers 13 residues. Trimming took 3 bases from V and 3 from J, leaving 9 bases between them. Per the germline V gene, CDR1 is MGHRA and CDR2 is YSYEKL. CDR3 in amino acids: CASSHAGSYEQYF. The DNA for the CDR3 is TGCGCCAGCAGCCACGCCGGGAGCTACGAGCAGTACTTC.

V is TRBV19 and J is TRBJ2-2; D is possibly TRBD1 (6 bases). V gave up 6 bases and J gave up 3 bases, with 11 bases separating them. The CDR3 runs to 14 residues. In germline, CDR1 is LNHDA, CDR2 SQIVND (reference sequence). Here the CDR3 DNA reads TGTGCCAGTAGATTCGACAGGTACACCGGGGAGCTGTTTTTT. Translation: CASRFDRYTGELFF.

This clonotype has a handful of counts. The rearrangement joins TRBV29-1 to TRBJ2-1, with TRBD2 as a possible D gene (6 bases). Trimming stripped 6 bases from V and 4 bases from J, with 16 bases between. Germline V gene sequence: CDR1 SQVTM, CDR2 ANQGSEA. The CDR3 runs 14 residues. CDR3 loop: CSVAEAGTYNEQFF. DNA for the CDR3: TGCAGCGTCGCGGAAGCGGGTACTTACAATGAGCAGTTCTTC.

This clonotype was seen only a few times. V gene TRBV20-1 combines with J gene TRBJ2-7; 11 bases fit TRBD1. The CDR3 has 15 amino acids. The V gene's germline CDR1 is DFQATT and CDR2 SNEGSKA (reference sequence). Unmatched junction bases numbered 8, after V lost 3 bases and J lost 4 bases. The CDR3 spells CSARGEDRGRYEQYF. DNA of the CDR3: TGCAGTGCTAGGGGAGAGGACAGGGGGCGTTACGAGCAGTACTTC.

J is TRBJ2-3 and V is TRBV7-2; D uncertain. This CDR3 comprises 14 residues. The V gene's germline CDR1 is SGHTA and CDR2 FQGNSA. V dropped 5 bases and J dropped 5 bases, with 14 bases sitting between them. The CDR3 sequence is CASSRTPLGDTQYF. In nucleotides, the CDR3 is TGTGCCAGCAGCCGCACTCCACTCGGAGATACGCAGTATTTT.